What follows describes a single T cell receptor beta chain. Its antigen remains unknown. The source of the sample is a study of T cell repertoires in cytomegalovirus infection. Study at large: Well-studied HLA-B-restricted CMV epitopes were used in the study alongside recently identified HLA-C-restricted ones. Indications of both CMV infection and matching HLA type were provided by public TCR beta signatures.

TCRdb re-analysed the reads in MiXCR, keeping a single row per CDR3 protein. The table records a few hundred thousand distinct CDR3 sequences, about 39% of them present only once. From germline, CDR1 is MNHEY and CDR2 SVGEGT. This CDR3 is built from 12 residues. Deletions cut 0 bases from V and 10 bases from J, with 7 bases between. Broader study findings: Summed public TCR beta family frequency identified CMV carriers bearing the relevant HLA. The ex vivo response was dominated by HLA-C-restricted CMV-specific TCR beta clonotypes.

The receptor was derived from a human donor in good health (CMV status not recorded). Some clones in this sample may be carry-over from other donors' samples. Sequences were derived from cultured PBMCs, sampled from culture after CMV antigen stimulation. The chain employs TRBV6-2 or TRBV6-3 and TRBJ1-5; no reliable D call. The CDR3 nucleotides read TGTGCCAGCAGTTACTCCCCGGGACCCCAGCATTTT. Amino acid sequence: CASSYSPGPQHF.